One T cell receptor beta chain is described in this entry. The sample comes from a study of shared clonotypes between healthy human individuals. Some clones are missing from TCRdb's copy, which holds only in-frame ones; the method was immunoSEQ multiplex PCR. The table shows under 600,000 clones, with about 79% occurring only once. V lost 0 bases to trimming and J lost 4 bases, with 19 bases between them. The CDR3 spans 18 residues. Germline lookup yields CDR1 MNHEY and CDR2 SMNVEV (reference sequence). The chain recombines TRBV27 with TRBJ2-1; D remains unclear. This clonotype was obtained from a woman aged 40 to 50 in good health. Some clones in this sample may be carry-over from other donors' samples. Input material: PBMCs. The CDR3 is CASSLSGFASEGYNEQFF. The CDR3 DNA reads TGTGCCAGCAGTTTATCCGGCTTCGCGTCCGAAGGTTACAATGAGCAGTTCTTC.